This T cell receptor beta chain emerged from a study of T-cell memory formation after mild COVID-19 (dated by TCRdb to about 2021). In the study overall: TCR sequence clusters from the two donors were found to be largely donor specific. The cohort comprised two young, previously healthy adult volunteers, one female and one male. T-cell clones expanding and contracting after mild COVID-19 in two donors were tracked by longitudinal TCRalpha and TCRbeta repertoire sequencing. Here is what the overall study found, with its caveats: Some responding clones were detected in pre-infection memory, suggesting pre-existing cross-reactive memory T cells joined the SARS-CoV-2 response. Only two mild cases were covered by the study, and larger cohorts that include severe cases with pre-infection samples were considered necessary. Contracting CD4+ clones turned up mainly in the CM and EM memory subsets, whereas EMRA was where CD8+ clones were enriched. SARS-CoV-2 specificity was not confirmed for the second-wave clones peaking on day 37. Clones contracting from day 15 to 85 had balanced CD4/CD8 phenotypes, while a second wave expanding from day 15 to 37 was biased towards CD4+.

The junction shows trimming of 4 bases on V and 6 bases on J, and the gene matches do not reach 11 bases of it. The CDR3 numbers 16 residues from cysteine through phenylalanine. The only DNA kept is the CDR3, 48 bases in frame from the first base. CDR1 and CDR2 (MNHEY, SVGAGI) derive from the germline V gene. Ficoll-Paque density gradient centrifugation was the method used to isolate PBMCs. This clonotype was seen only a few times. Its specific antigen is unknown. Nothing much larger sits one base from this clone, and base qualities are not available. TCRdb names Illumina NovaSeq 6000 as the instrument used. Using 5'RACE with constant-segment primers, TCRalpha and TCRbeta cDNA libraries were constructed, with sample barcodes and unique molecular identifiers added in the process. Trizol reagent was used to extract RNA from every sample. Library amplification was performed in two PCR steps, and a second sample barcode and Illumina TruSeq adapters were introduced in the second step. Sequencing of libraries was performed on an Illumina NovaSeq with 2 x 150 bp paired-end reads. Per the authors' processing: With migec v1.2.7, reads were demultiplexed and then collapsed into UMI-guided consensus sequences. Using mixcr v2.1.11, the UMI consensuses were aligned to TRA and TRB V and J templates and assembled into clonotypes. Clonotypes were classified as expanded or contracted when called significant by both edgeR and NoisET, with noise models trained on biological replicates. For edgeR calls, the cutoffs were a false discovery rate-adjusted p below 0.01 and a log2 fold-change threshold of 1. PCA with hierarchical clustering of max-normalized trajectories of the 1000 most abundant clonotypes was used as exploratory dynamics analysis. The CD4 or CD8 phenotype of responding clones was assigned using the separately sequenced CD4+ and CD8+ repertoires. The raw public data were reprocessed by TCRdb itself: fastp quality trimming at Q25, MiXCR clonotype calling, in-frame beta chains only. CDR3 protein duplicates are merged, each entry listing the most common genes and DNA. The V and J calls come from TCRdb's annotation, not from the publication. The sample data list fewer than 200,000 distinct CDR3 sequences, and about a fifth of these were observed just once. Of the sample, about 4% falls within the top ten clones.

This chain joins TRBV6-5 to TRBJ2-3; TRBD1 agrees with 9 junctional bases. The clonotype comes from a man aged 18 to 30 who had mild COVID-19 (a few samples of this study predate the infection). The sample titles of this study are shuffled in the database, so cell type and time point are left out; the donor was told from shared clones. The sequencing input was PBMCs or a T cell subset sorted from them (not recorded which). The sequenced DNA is TGTGCCAGCAGTTCAGTGCGGGACAGGGATGCGGATACGCAGTATTTT. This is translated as CASSSVRDRDADTQYF.